Below are 13 T cell receptor beta chains sequenced from a single sample in a study of cytomegalovirus exposure and HLA in healthy donors. 13 Jbeta primers and 60 Vbeta primers were used for the PCR. Using immunoSEQ multiplex PCR, the repertoire was profiled, and TCRdb retains in-frame clones only, with some absent. This table lists roughly 51,000 clones. Source material: PBMCs. These receptors came from a woman aged 40 to 55 in good health and CMV-seronegative.

CDR3 bases: TGTGCCAGCACCGTACACAACACTGAAGCTTTCTTT. It translates to CASTVHNTEAFF. The chain employs TRBV28 and TRBJ1-1; unclear D gene. The CDR3 is made up of 12 amino acids. V lost 7 bases and J 2 bases, leaving 8 bases between the germline ends. The germline V gene encodes CDR1 MDHEN and CDR2 SYDVKM.

The chain links TRBV5-4 to TRBJ1-2; unclear D gene. V lost 5 bases and J lost 6, with 11 bases in between. CDR1 and CDR2 from the germline V gene are SGHNT and YYREEE (reference sequence). CDR3 length equals 12 residues. CDR3 coding DNA: TGTGCCAGCAGTTTGAACTTACATGGCTACACCTTC. This translates into CASSLNLHGYTF.

J is TRBJ1-6 and V is TRBV14, with 7 positions matching TRBD1. The CDR3 is 16 amino acids. The ends lost 3 bases at V and 0 bases at J; junction bases unmatched: 2. In germline, CDR1 is SGHDN, CDR2 FVKESK. CDR3 protein: CASSQYRGSYNSPLHF. Here the CDR3 DNA reads TGTGCCAGCAGCCAGTACAGGGGCTCCTATAATTCACCCCTCCACTTT.

CDR3: CSVALSGIDNEQFF. CDR3 DNA: TGCAGCGTTGCTCTTAGCGGGATAGACAATGAGCAGTTCTTC. The rearrangement links TRBV29-1 to TRBJ2-1, with 8 bases identical to TRBD2. This CDR3 is 14 amino acids long. Trimming at V came to 4 bases and at J to 5 bases, leaving 7 bases not matched to a gene. Germline V gives CDR1 SQVTM, CDR2 ANQGSEA.

CDR3 nucleotide sequence: TGCGCCAGCAGCTTGGCCCGAAGGGGCTCCGAGCAGTACTTC. Encoded protein: CASSLARRGSEQYF. The chain employs TRBV5-1 and TRBJ2-7, with D perhaps TRBD1 (5 bases). Trimming shortened V by 0 bases and J by 6 bases, and 13 bases separated the two germline ends. The CDR3 contains 14 residues. Germline V gene data show CDR1 as SGHRS and CDR2 as YFSETQ. Together with reference TRBV5-1 and TRBJ2-7, the CDR3 gives the full variable domain: KAGVTQTPRYLIKTRGQQVTLSCSPISGHRSVSWYQQTPGQGLQFLFEYFSETQRNKGNFPGRFSGRQFSNSRSEMNVSTLELGDSALYLCASSLARRGSEQYFGPGTRLTVT.

The rearrangement links TRBV29-1 to TRBJ1-5; D not certain. Trimming pared 7 bases from V and 4 bases from J, leaving 11 bases between. The CDR3 is 12 amino acids. The V gene's germline CDR1 is SQVTM and CDR2 ANQGSEA. CDR3 sequence (DNA): TGCAGCGCTCGACTCTTAAATCAGCCCCAGCATTTT. Its protein product is CSARLLNQPQHF.

The chain couples TRBV19 to TRBJ1-5, with D possibly matching TRBD1 (6 bases). Trimming pared 5 bases from V and 4 bases from J, leaving 18 bases between. This CDR3 spans 16 amino acids. Germline V gene sequence: CDR1 LNHDA, CDR2 SQIVND (reference sequence). The CDR3 is CASSPIGGARNQPQHF. Written as DNA, the CDR3 is TGTGCCAGTAGTCCCATTGGGGGGGCTAGGAATCAGCCCCAGCATTTT.

The chain couples TRBV18 to TRBJ2-3, with 7 positions matching TRBD2. Germline V gene lookup returns CDR1 KGHSH and CDR2 LQKENI. The CDR3 sequence is 14 residues long. V lost 6 bases and J lost 6; bases outside the gene matches: 9. The CDR3 nucleotides read TGTGCCAGCTCCTCAGCGGGAAAGGAGGATACGCAGTATTTT. Residues: CASSSAGKEDTQYF. Drawing the rest from reference TRBV18 and TRBJ2-3, the complete variable domain is NAGVMQNPRHLVRRRGQEARLRCSPMKGHSHVYWYRQLPEEGLKFMVYLQKENIIDESGMPKERFSAEFPKEGPSILRIQQVVRGDSAAYFCASSSAGKEDTQYFGPGTRLTVL.

This chain uses TRBV15 with TRBJ2-5, with 10 nucleotides matching TRBD2. The end of the DNA fits TRBJ2-7 better, so the J call may be wrong. The CDR3 is made up of 16 amino acids. In germline, CDR1 is LNHNV, CDR2 YYDKDF (reference sequence). For the CDR3, the DNA is TGTGCCACCAGCAGAGAGACTAGCGGGCTCGCCTACGAGCAGTACTTC. It is translated as CATSRETSGLAYEQYF.

The chain uses TRBV10-3 and TRBJ2-3; D unclear. Germline loops: CDR1 ENHRY, CDR2 SYGVKD. The CDR3 covers 14 residues. Between the trimmed V and J ends, which lost 0 bases and 2 bases, there was a span of 6 bases. CDR3 DNA: TGTGCCATCAGTGAGTCTACAGTCACAGATACGCAGTATTTT. This translates into CAISESTVTDTQYF.

The genes are TRBV6-1 and TRBJ2-1; D may be TRBD1 (5 bases). The V end was cut by 5 bases, the J end by 8 bases, with 19 bases between. Per germline, CDR1 MNHNS and CDR2 SASEGT. The CDR3 runs 15 residues. The CDR3 sequence is CASSSTGEGPHEQFF. The CDR3 coding sequence is TGTGCCAGCAGTTCTACAGGTGAAGGGCCCCATGAGCAGTTCTTC.

The CDR3: CASSLGTIGVNSPLHF. DNA of the CDR3: TGTGCCAGCAGTTTAGGTACAATAGGGGTTAATTCACCCCTCCACTTT. The chain joins TRBV27 to TRBJ1-6; D might be TRBD1 (5 bases). Trimming took off 2 bases at V and 6 bases at J, with 14 bases between the two ends. The CDR3 length is 16 residues. Germline CDR1 MNHEY, CDR2 SMNVEV (reference sequence).

CDR3 sequence: CASSPYLRGGRGETQYF. DNA for the CDR3: TGTGCCAGCAGCCCGTACTTGCGGGGGGGCCGCGGAGAGACCCAGTACTTC. The genes are TRBV9 and TRBJ2-5, with 9 bases identical to TRBD2. The trim removed 4 bases at V and 4 bases at J, leaving 14 bases unmatched. The CDR3 covers 17 residues. Germline assignment: CDR1 SGDLS and CDR2 YYNGEE.